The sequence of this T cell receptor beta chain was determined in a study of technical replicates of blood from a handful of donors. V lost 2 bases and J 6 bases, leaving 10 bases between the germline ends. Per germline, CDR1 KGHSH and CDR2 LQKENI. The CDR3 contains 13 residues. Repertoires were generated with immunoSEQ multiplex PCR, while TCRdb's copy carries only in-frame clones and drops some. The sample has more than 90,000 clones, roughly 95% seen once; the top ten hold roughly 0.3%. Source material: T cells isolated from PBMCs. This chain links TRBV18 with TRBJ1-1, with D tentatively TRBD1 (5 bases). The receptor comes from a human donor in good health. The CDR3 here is CASSPLGQAEAFF. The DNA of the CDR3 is TGTGCCAGCTCACCATTGGGGCAGGCTGAAGCTTTCTTT.